The 8 T cell receptor beta chains in this list originate from one sample, sequenced in a study of T cells in Graves' hyperthyroidism and ophthalmopathy. RNA transcripts provided the source from which TCR beta CDR3 regions were amplified. A first-round RT-PCR of the TCR CDR3 used the HTBI primer set. Each CDR3 protein gets one entry after TCRdb re-called the multiplex PCR reads with MiXCR. This sample has 560,000 or so distinct CDR3 sequences, with just under 20% found just once. Sample: blood. Source of these receptors: a man aged 40-49 years with Graves' ophthalmopathy.

This clonotype appeared many times. The gene calls are TRBV7-8 and TRBJ2-3; unclear D gene. V was cut by 5 bases and J by 2 bases, with 17 bases left in between. CDR3 size: 16 residues. Germline V gives CDR1 SGHVS, CDR2 FQNEAQ. CDR3 nucleotide sequence: TGTGCCAGCAGCCATGCCCGCGTGGAACCCACAGATACGCAGTATTTT. Its translation: CASSHARVEPTDTQYF.

This clonotype was seen many times. The V and J genes are TRBV27 and TRBJ1-2; D not certain. V was trimmed by 5 bases and J by 3 bases, leaving 13 bases between them. This CDR3 comprises 14 residues. Germline CDR1 MNHEY, CDR2 SMNVEV (reference sequence). CDR3 in amino acids: CASSQDPSYYGYTF. In DNA form, the CDR3 reads TGTGCCAGCAGTCAAGACCCGTCTTACTATGGCTACACCTTC.

This clonotype was counted a few times. The chain employs TRBV19 and TRBJ2-5, with D unclear. Looked up from germline, CDR1 is LNHDA and CDR2 is SQIVND (reference sequence). V was cut by 4 bases and J by 4 bases, with 13 bases left in between. The CDR3 is 14 residues long. The CDR3 protein is CASSRRPDGETQYF. The DNA of the CDR3 is TGTGCCAGTAGTAGGCGTCCCGATGGAGAGACCCAGTACTTC.

This clonotype was seen at least ten times. The CDR3 nucleotides read TGTGCCAGCGGAGAGACTAGCGGGACCCTTGCGCAGTTCTTC. It codes for CASGETSGTLAQFF. This chain joins TRBV2 and TRBJ2-1; 11 bases fit TRBD2. The CDR3 spans 14 residues. The germline V gene has CDR1 SNHLY and CDR2 FYNNEI. The V segment lost 8 bases and the J segment 12 bases; nucleotides outside the gene matches: 12.

V is TRBV12-3 or TRBV12-4 and J is TRBJ1-1; weak D call: TRBD1 (6 bases). Trimming removed 4 bases from V and 1 base from J, with 10 bases in between. The CDR3 spans 14 residues. In DNA, the CDR3 is TGTGCCAGCAGTTCAGGACAGCAGAACACTGAAGCTTTCTTT. Translated: CASSSGQQNTEAFF.

The J gene is TRBJ2-5, the V gene TRBV19; D may be TRBD2 (6 bases). Germline V gene sequence: CDR1 LNHDA, CDR2 SQIVND (reference sequence). CDR3 length: 14 amino acids. The V and J ends lost 6 bases and 10 bases respectively, with 21 bases between them. The CDR3 here is CASSPSGTLPVQYF. Written as DNA, the CDR3 is TGTGCCAGTAGCCCCTCCGGGACTTTACCCGTCCAGTACTTC.

The V and J genes are TRBV12-3 or TRBV12-4 and TRBJ2-5; D perhaps matches TRBD1 (8 bases). The CDR3 has 17 residues. V was pared by 2 bases and J by 1 base, with 17 bases between. The CDR3 sequence: CASSLPWTGRAQETQYF. The CDR3 region has the DNA TGTGCCAGCAGTTTACCCTGGACAGGGAGGGCCCAAGAGACCCAGTACTTC.

The chain has TRBV2 and TRBJ2-3; no clear D gene. The CDR3 spans 8 residues. Germline assignment: CDR1 SNHLY and CDR2 FYNNEI. The V gene lost 11 bases and the J gene lost 6 bases, with 3 bases spanning the gap. The CDR3 coding sequence is TGTGCCGGGGATACGCAGTATTTT. Translated, it gives CAGDTQYF.